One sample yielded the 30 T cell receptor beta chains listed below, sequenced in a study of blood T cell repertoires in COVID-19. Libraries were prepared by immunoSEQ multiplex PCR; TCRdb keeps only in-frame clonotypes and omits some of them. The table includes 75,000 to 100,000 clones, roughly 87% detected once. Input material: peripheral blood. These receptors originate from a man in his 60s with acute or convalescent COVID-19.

This CDR3 is CASSLVLRDQETQYF. The CDR3 bases are TGCGCCAGCAGCTTGGTTCTCCGGGACCAAGAGACCCAGTACTTC. The chain links TRBV5-1 to TRBJ2-5; D not certain. Between the trimmed V and J ends, which lost 0 bases and 0 bases, there was a span of 9 bases. Germline V CDR1 and CDR2: SGHRS, YFSETQ. CDR3 length: 15 amino acids.

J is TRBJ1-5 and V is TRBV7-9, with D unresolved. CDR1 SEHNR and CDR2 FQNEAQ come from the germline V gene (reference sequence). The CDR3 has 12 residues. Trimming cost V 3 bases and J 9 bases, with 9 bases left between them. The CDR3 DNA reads TGTGCCAGCAGCTTGGGAGGATTGCCCCAGCATTTT. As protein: CASSLGGLPQHF.

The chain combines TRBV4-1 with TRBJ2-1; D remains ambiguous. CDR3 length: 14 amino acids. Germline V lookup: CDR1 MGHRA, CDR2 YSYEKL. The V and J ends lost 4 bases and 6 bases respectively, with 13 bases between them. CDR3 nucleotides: TGCGCCAGCAGCCTACCTCGGGTTTCCAATGAGCAGTTCTTC. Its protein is CASSLPRVSNEQFF.

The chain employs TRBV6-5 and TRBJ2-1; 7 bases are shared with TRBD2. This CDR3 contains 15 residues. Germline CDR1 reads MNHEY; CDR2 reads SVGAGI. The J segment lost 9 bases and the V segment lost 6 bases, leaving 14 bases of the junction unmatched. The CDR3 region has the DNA TGTGCCAGCAGAAAAAACCCCGGAAGCGGGGCTGAGCAGTTCTTC. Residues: CASRKNPGSGAEQFF.

As DNA, the CDR3 is TGTGCCAGCTCTCCCGACAGCCAGGGGGCCGGTGGCTACACCTTC. Protein product: CASSPDSQGAGGYTF. The chain joins TRBV18 to TRBJ1-2; 8 bases match TRBD1. CDR3 length: 15 amino acids. The junction had 13 bases not matched to a gene; V was cut back by 6 bases and J by 7 bases. CDR1 KGHSH and CDR2 LQKENI come from the germline V gene.

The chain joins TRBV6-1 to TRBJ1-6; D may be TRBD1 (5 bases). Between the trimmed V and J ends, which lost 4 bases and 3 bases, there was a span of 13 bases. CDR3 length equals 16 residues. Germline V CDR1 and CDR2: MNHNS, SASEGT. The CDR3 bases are TGTGCCAGCAGTGGCGGGGGTGGAAGCTATAATTCACCCCTCCACTTT. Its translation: CASSGGGGSYNSPLHF.

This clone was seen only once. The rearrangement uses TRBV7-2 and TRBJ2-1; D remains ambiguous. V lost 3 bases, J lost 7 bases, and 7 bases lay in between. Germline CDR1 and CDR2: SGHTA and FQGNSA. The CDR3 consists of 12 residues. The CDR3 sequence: CASSLTGNEQFF. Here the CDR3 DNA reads TGTGCCAGCAGCTTGACTGGAAATGAGCAGTTCTTC.

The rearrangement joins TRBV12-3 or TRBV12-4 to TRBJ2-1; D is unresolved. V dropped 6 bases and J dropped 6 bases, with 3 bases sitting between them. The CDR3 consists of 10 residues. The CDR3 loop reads CASSFNEQFF. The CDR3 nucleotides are TGTGCCAGCAGCTTCAATGAGCAGTTCTTC.

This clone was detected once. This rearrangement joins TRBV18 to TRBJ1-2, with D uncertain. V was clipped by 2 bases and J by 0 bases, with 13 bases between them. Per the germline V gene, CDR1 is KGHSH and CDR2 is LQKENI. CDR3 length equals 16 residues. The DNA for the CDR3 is TGTGCCAGCTCACCATCGGCGGCGAGCCCTAACTATGGCTACACCTTC. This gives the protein CASSPSAASPNYGYTF.

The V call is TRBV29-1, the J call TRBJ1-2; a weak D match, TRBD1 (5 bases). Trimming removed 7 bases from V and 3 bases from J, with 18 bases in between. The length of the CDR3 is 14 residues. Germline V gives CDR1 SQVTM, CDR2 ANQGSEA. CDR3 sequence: CSAVGFGGDYGYTF. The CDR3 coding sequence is TGCAGCGCCGTTGGGTTCGGGGGGGACTATGGCTACACCTTC.

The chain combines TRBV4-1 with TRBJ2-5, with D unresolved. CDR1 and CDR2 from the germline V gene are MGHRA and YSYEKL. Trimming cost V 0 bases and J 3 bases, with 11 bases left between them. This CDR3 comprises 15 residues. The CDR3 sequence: CASSQDMNKEETQYF. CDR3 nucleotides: TGCGCCAGCAGCCAAGATATGAACAAAGAAGAGACCCAGTACTTC.

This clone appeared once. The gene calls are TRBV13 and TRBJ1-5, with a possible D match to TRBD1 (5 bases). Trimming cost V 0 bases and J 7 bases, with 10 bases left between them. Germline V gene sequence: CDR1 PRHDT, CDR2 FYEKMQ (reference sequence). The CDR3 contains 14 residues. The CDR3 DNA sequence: TGTGCCAGCAGCTTAGGGGCGGGGGTACAGCCCCAGCATTTT. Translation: CASSLGAGVQPQHF.

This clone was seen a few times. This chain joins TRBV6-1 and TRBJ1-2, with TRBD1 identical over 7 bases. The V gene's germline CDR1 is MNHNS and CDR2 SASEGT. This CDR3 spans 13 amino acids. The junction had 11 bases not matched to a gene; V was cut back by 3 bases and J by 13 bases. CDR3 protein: CASSESRDSLLTF. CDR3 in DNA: TGTGCCAGCAGTGAGTCCCGGGACAGTTTACTCACCTTC.

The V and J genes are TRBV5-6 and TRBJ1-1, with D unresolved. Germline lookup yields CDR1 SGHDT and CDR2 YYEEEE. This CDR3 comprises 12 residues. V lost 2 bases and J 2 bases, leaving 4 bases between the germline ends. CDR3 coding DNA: TGTGCCAGCAGCTTCGGTAACACTGAAGCTTTCTTT. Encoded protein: CASSFGNTEAFF.

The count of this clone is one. The CDR3 region is CAWSGDGSYEQYF. DNA of the CDR3: TGTGCCTGGAGTGGGGACGGGAGCTACGAGCAGTACTTC. The chain uses TRBV30 and TRBJ2-7; D is perhaps TRBD2 (6 bases). CDR3 size: 13 residues. From germline, CDR1 is GTSNPN and CDR2 SVGIG (reference sequence). Trimming stripped 1 base from V and 3 bases from J, with 10 bases between.

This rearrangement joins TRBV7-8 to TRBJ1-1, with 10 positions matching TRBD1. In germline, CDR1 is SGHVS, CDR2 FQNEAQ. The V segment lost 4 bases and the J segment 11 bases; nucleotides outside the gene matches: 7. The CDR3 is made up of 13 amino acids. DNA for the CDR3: TGTGCCAGCAGCTCCCGACAGGGGGCTGGGGCTTTCTTT. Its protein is CASSSRQGAGAFF.

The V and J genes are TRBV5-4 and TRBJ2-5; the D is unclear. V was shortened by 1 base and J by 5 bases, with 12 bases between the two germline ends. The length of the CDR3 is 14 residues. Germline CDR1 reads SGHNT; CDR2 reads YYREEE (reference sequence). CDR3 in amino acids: CASSLSLIGETQYF. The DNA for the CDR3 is TGTGCCAGCAGCTTGAGTCTTATCGGGGAGACCCAGTACTTC.

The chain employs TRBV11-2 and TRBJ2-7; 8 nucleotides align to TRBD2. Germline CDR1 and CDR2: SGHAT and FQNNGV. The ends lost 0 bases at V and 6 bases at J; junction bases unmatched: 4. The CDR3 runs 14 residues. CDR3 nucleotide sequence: TGTGCCAGCAGCTTAGAGTTGGGACTAGGCGAGCAGTACTTC. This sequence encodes CASSLELGLGEQYF.

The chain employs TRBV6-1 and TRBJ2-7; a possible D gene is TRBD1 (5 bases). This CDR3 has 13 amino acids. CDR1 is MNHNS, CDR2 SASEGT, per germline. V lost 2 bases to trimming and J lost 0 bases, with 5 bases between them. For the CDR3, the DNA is TGTGCCAGCAGTGAACAGGGCTCCTACGAGCAGTACTTC. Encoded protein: CASSEQGSYEQYF.

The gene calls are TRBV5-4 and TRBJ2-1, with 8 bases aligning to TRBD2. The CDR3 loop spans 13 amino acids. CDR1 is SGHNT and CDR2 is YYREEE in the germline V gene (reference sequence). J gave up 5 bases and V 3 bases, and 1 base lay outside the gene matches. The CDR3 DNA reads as TGTGCCAGCAGCTCGGGACTAGACAATGAGCAGTTCTTC. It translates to CASSSGLDNEQFF.

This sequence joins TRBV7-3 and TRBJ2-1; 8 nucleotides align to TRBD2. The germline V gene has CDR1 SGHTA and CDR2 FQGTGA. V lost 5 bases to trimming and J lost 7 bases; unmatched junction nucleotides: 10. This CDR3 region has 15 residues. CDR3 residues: CASSPSGGPRNEQFF. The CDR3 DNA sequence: TGTGCCAGCAGCCCCTCGGGGGGGCCTCGGAATGAGCAGTTCTTC. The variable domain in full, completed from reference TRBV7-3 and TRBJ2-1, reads GAGVSQTPSNKVTEKGKYVELRCDPISGHTALYWYRQSLGQGPEFLIYFQGTGAADDSGLPNDRFFAVRPEGSVSTLKIQRTERGDSAVYLCASSPSGGPRNEQFFGPGTRLTVL.

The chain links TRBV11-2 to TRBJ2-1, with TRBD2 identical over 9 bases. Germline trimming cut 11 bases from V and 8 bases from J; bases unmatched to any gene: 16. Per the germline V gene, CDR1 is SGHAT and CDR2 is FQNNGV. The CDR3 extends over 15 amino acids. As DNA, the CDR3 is TGTGCCGACTCAGTGGCGGGGGGGCCAGGGTATGAGCAGTTCTTC. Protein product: CADSVAGGPGYEQFF.

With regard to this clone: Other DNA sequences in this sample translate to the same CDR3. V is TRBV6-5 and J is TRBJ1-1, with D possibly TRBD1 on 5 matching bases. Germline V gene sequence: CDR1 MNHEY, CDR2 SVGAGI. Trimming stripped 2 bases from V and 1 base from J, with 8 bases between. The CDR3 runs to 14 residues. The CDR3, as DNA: TGTGCCAGCAGTTACCTTCAGGGGAACACTGAAGCTTTCTTT. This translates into CASSYLQGNTEAFF.

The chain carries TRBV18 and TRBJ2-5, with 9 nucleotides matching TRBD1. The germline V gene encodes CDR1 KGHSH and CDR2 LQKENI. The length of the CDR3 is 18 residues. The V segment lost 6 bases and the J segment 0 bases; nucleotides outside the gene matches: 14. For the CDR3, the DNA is TGTGCCAGCTCCCTCCGAATGCGACAGGGGGGGTACCAAGAGACCCAGTACTTC. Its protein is CASSLRMRQGGYQETQYF.

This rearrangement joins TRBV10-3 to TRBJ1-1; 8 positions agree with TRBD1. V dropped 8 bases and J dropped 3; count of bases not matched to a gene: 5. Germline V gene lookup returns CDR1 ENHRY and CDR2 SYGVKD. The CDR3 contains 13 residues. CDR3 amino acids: CAISQGADTEAFF. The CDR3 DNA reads TGTGCCATCTCCCAGGGGGCTGACACTGAAGCTTTCTTT.

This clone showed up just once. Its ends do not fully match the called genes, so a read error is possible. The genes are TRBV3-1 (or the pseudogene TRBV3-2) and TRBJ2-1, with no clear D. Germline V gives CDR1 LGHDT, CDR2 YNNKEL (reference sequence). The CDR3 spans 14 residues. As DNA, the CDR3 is TGTGCCGGCAGCCAAGATCCTTCCTACAATGAGCAGTTCTTC. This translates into CAGSQDPSYNEQFF.

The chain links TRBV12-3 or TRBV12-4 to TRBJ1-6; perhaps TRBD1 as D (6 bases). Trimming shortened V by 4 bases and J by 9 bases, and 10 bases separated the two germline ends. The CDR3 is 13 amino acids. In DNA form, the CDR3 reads TGTGCCAGCAGTTCAAGGGGGGGTTCACCCCTCCACTTT. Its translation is CASSSRGGSPLHF.

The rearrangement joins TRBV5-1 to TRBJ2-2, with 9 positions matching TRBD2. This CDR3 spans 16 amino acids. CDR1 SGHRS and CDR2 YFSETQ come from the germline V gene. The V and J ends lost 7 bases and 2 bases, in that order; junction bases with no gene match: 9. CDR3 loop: CASGYPSGDNTGELFF. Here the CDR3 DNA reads TGCGCCAGCGGCTACCCTAGCGGGGATAACACCGGGGAGCTGTTTTTT.

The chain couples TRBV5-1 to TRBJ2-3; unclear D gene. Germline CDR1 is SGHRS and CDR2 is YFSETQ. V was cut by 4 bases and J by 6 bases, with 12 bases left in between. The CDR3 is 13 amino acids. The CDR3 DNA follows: TGCGCCAGCAGCCGAGATAGAGCGGATACGCAGTATTTT. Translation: CASSRDRADTQYF.

In DNA, the CDR3 is TGTGCCAGTAGTACAGGGGGAGATACGCAGTATTTT. Translated, it gives CASSTGGDTQYF. The chain is built from TRBV19 and TRBJ2-3, with 7 bases identical to TRBD1. CDR3 length: 12 residues. The J segment lost 5 bases and the V segment lost 4 bases, leaving 0 bases of the junction unmatched. CDR1 and CDR2 (germline): LNHDA, SQIVND (reference sequence).